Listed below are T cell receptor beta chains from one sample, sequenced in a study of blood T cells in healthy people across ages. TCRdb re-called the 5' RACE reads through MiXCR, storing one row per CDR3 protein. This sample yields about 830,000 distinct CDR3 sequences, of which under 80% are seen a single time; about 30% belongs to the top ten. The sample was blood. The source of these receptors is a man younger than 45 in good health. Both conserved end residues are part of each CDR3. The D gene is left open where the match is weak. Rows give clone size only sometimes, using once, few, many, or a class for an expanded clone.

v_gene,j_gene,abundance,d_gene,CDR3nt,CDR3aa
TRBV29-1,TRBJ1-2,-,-,TGCAGCGTTACTCAGTGGAACTATGGCTACACCTTC,CSVTQWNYGYTF
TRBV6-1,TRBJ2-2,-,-,TGTGCCAGCAGTGAGAATAGAGCTACCGGGGAGCTGTTTTTT,CASSENRATGELFF
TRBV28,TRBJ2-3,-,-,TGTGCCAGCAGCACCACAGGGCTTAGCGCAGATACGCAGTATTTT,CASSTTGLSADTQYF
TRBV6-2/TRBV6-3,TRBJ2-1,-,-,TGTGCCAGCAGACGCGACTACAATGAGCAGTTCTTC,CASRRDYNEQFF
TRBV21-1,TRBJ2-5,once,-,TGTGCCAGCAGCAAAGTGCGGGGGGGAGAGACCCAGTACTTC,CASSKVRGGETQYF
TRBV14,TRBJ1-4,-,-,TGTGCCAGCAGCCCTCACATTAATGAAAAACTGTTTTTT,CASSPHINEKLFF
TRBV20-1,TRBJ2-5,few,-,TGCAGTGCTAGAGATCCTAGCATGGGAGAGACCCAGTACTTC,CSARDPSMGETQYF
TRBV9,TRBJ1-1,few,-,TGTGCCAGCACCCATGGGGCAGAAGTTAACACTGAAGCTTTCTTT,CASTHGAEVNTEAFF
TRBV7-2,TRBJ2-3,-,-,TGTGCCAGCAGCTTAACTTGGGGGGGCAGAGATACGCAGTATTTT,CASSLTWGGRDTQYF
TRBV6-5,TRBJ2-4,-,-,TGTGCCAGCAGGCGGACAGACCCCTTAGCCAAAAACATTCAGTACTTC,CASRRTDPLAKNIQYF
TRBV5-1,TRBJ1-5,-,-,TGCGCCAGCAGCCGGGACCCGGGGGGGGAAGCTCAGTCCCAGCATTTT,CASSRDPGGEAQSQHF
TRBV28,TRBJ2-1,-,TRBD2,TGTGCCAGCAGTTCCGGCGGGGTTGGGTTAGCGGGGGGGCGGAACAGTGAGCAGTTCTTC,CASSSGGVGLAGGRNSEQFF
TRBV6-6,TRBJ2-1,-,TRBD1,TGTGCCAGCAGCCGCCCGACAGGGGGCGCCTACAATGAGCAGTTCTTC,CASSRPTGGAYNEQFF
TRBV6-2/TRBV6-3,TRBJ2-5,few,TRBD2,TGTGCCAGCGAACTAGCGGGGGGCGAAGAGACCCAGTACTTC,CASELAGGEETQYF
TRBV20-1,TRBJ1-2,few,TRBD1,TGCAGTGCTACGACAGGGGGCAGCTATGGCTACACCTTC,CSATTGGSYGYTF
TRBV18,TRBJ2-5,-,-,TGTGCCAGCTCCACCTCGTTGGCGAGAGAGACCCAGTACTTC,CASSTSLARETQYF
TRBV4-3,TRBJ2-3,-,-,TGCGCCAGCAGCCAAGGGACGAGGGTGGCAGATACGCAGTATTTT,CASSQGTRVADTQYF
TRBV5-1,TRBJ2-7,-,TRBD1,TGCGCCAGCGGACTACAGGGGGAAACCTACGAGCAGTACTTC,CASGLQGETYEQYF
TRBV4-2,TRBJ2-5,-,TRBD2,TGTGCCAGCAGCCGGGAGGGTAGAGAAGAGCAGTACTTC,CASSREGREEQYF
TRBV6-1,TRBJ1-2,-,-,TGTGCCAGCAGTGAATTCCCGATAGGGACGCCAAACTATGGCTACACCTTC,CASSEFPIGTPNYGYTF
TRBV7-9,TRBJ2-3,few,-,TGTGCCAGCAGCCAATGGGCAGATACGCAGTATTTT,CASSQWADTQYF
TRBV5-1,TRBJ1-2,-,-,TGCGCCAGCAGGGAGTACAGCAACTATGGCTACACCTTC,CASREYSNYGYTF
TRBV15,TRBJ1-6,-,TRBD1,TGTGCCACCAGCAGGGACAGGGTTAATTCACCCCTCCACTTT,CATSRDRVNSPLHF
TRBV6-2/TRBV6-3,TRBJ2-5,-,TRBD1,TGTGCCAGCAACCGCCGGGACAGGGGTTTAAGAGGACAAGAGACCCAGTACTTC,CASNRRDRGLRGQETQYF
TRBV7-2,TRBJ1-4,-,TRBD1,TGTGCCAGCAGCTTAGGGGACAGGGAAAATGAAAAACTGTTTTTT,CASSLGDRENEKLFF
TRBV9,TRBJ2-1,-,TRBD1,TGTGCCAGCAGCGTAGAGGGGACAGACCACAATGAGCAGTTCTTC,CASSVEGTDHNEQFF
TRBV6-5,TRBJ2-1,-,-,TGTGCCAGCAGCCCCGCAACTTTGAATGAGCAGTTCTTC,CASSPATLNEQFF
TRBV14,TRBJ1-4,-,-,TGTGCCAGCAGCCAAGTCCCGAGGGAAAAACTGTTTTTT,CASSQVPREKLFF
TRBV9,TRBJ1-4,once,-,TGTGCCAGCAGCGGACAGGTTAATGAAAAACTGTTTTTT,CASSGQVNEKLFF
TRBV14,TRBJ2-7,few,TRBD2,TGTGCCAGCAGCCCACTCGGGGGGGATCACGAGCAGTACTTC,CASSPLGGDHEQYF
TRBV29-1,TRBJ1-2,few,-,TGCAGCGTAAACCAGGGGGGCTACACCTTC,CSVNQGGYTF
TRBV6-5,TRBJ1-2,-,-,TGTGCCAGCAGTTACTCAAGGGGATTGGGTGGCTACACCTTC,CASSYSRGLGGYTF
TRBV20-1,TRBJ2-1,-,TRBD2,TGCAGTGCTAGGAGGCGGGGGGGCCTGAATGAGCAGTTCTTC,CSARRRGGLNEQFF
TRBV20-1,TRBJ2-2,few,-,TGCAGTGCTATCCCCCGGACACGGGCCGGGGAGCTGTTTTTT,CSAIPRTRAGELFF
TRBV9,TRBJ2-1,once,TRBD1,TGTGCCAGCAGCGACCGACAGGGGTTGCCGAGTGAGCAGTTCTTC,CASSDRQGLPSEQFF
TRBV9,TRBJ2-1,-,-,TGTGCCAGCAGCGCTACCTTCAAGGGAGTCTATGAGCAGTTCTTC,CASSATFKGVYEQFF
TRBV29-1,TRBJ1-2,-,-,TGTAGCGTTATCTGGGTTGGCACCCCTAGCTATGGCTACACCTTC,CSVIWVGTPSYGYTF
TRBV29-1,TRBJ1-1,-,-,TGCACCTCGAGGGAGAACACTGAAGTTTTCTTT,CTSRENTEVFF
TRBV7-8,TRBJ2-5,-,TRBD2,TGTGCCAGCAGCTTAAGGCGGGGGGGCCAGCAGACCCAGTACTTC,CASSLRRGGQQTQYF
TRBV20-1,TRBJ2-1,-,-,TGCAGTGCTAGGGAAGGGGGGATTGGCAATGAGCAGTTCTTC,CSAREGGIGNEQFF
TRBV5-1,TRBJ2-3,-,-,TGCGCCAGCCGGCCCCTCCAAAGCACAGATACGCAGTATTTT,CASRPLQSTDTQYF
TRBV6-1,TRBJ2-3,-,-,TGTGCCAGCAGTGAAGTTACAGGGAGAGGGAGAGATACGCAGTATTTT,CASSEVTGRGRDTQYF
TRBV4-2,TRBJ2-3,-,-,TGTGCCAGCAGCCAAATGGGCCCAGATACGCAGTATTTT,CASSQMGPDTQYF
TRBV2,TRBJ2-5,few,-,TGTGCCAGCAGTCACCGCCTCGACGGGGGTGGGCAAGAGACCCAGTACTTC,CASSHRLDGGGQETQYF
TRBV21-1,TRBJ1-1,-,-,TGTGCCAGCAGCAAAGTGGGCAGGGACTACACTGAAGCTTTCTTT,CASSKVGRDYTEAFF
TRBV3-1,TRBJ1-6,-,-,TGTGCCAGCAGCCAAGTTTTCTGGCAGATCGTCAATAATTCACCCCTCCACTTT,CASSQVFWQIVNNSPLHF
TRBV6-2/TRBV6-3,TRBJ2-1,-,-,TGTGCCAGCAGCCTGGGACTGTACTACAATGAGCGGTTCTTC,CASSLGLYYNERFF
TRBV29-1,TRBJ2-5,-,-,TGCAGCGTTGTCCCCTTGGGAGATCAAGAGACCCAGTACTTC,CSVVPLGDQETQYF
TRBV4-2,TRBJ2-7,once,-,TGTGCCAGCAGCCCTACCGAGGGAGAGTCCTACGAGCAGTACTTC,CASSPTEGESYEQYF
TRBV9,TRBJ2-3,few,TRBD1,TGTGCCAGCAGCGTCTACCGACAGGGAAACACAGATACGCAGTATTTT,CASSVYRQGNTDTQYF
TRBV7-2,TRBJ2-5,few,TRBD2,TGTGCCAGCAGCCCGGGACTAGCGATCCAAGAGACCCAGTACTTC,CASSPGLAIQETQYF
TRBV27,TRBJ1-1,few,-,TGTGCCAGCAGTTCCTACACTGAAGCTTTCTTT,CASSSYTEAFF
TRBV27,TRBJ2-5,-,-,TGTGCCAGCGGCCGGTCGGGACTCCTAATAGAAGAGACCCAGTACTTC,CASGRSGLLIEETQYF